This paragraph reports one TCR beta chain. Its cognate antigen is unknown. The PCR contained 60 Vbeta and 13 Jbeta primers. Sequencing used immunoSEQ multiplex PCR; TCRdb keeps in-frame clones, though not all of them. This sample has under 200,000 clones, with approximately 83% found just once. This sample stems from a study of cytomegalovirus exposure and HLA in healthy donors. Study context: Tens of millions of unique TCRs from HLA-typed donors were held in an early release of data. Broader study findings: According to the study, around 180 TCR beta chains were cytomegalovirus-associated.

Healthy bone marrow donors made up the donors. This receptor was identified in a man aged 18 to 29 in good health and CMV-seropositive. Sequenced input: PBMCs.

CDR3 in DNA: TGTGCCAGCAGCTCAGCGGAGTCTTCAGGGGCCAACGTCCTGACTTTC. Translation gives CASSSAESSGANVLTF. The chain combines TRBV7-9 with TRBJ2-6, with D possibly being TRBD2 (5 bases). Trimming stripped 4 bases from V and 4 bases from J, with 14 bases between. From germline, CDR1 is SEHNR and CDR2 FQNEAQ (reference sequence). The CDR3 spans 16 residues.